This TCR beta chain was profiled in a study of OX40 agonist ivuxolimab in advanced cancers. Study in general: At doses from 0.01 to 10 mg/kg, patients were given intravenous ivuxolimab every 2 weeks. Dose-escalation patients had hepatocellular carcinoma, melanoma, renal cell or head and neck cancer. Regarding the study as a whole: On average, CD8+ T cells had more expanded clones than CD4+. Both CD4+ and CD8+ T cell populations in blood had undergone clonal expansion by week 6 at 0.1 to 3.0 mg/kg.

Assay used: immunoSEQ multiplex PCR; TCRdb lists only in-frame clones, some missing. This repertoire shows fewer than 65,000 clones, 75% to 90% found once; its top ten account for about 10%. The CDR3 is 13 residues long. Germline CDR1 reads SGHRS; CDR2 reads YFSETQ. With 0 bases removed from V and 4 bases from J, the gap between germline ends came to 5 bases. Turning to this clone: Its specificity is not known.

The chain links TRBV5-1 to TRBJ1-5; the D gene is possibly TRBD1 (5 bases). This TCR derives from an adult with an advanced solid tumor such as melanoma, head and neck, liver or kidney cancer. Sequencing was performed on CD4+ or CD8+ T cells sorted from blood, taken in a trial of the OX40 agonist ivuxolimab. The CDR3 region is CASSLGQNQPQHF. The DNA for the CDR3 is TGCGCCAGCAGCTTGGGACAGAATCAGCCCCAGCATTTT.